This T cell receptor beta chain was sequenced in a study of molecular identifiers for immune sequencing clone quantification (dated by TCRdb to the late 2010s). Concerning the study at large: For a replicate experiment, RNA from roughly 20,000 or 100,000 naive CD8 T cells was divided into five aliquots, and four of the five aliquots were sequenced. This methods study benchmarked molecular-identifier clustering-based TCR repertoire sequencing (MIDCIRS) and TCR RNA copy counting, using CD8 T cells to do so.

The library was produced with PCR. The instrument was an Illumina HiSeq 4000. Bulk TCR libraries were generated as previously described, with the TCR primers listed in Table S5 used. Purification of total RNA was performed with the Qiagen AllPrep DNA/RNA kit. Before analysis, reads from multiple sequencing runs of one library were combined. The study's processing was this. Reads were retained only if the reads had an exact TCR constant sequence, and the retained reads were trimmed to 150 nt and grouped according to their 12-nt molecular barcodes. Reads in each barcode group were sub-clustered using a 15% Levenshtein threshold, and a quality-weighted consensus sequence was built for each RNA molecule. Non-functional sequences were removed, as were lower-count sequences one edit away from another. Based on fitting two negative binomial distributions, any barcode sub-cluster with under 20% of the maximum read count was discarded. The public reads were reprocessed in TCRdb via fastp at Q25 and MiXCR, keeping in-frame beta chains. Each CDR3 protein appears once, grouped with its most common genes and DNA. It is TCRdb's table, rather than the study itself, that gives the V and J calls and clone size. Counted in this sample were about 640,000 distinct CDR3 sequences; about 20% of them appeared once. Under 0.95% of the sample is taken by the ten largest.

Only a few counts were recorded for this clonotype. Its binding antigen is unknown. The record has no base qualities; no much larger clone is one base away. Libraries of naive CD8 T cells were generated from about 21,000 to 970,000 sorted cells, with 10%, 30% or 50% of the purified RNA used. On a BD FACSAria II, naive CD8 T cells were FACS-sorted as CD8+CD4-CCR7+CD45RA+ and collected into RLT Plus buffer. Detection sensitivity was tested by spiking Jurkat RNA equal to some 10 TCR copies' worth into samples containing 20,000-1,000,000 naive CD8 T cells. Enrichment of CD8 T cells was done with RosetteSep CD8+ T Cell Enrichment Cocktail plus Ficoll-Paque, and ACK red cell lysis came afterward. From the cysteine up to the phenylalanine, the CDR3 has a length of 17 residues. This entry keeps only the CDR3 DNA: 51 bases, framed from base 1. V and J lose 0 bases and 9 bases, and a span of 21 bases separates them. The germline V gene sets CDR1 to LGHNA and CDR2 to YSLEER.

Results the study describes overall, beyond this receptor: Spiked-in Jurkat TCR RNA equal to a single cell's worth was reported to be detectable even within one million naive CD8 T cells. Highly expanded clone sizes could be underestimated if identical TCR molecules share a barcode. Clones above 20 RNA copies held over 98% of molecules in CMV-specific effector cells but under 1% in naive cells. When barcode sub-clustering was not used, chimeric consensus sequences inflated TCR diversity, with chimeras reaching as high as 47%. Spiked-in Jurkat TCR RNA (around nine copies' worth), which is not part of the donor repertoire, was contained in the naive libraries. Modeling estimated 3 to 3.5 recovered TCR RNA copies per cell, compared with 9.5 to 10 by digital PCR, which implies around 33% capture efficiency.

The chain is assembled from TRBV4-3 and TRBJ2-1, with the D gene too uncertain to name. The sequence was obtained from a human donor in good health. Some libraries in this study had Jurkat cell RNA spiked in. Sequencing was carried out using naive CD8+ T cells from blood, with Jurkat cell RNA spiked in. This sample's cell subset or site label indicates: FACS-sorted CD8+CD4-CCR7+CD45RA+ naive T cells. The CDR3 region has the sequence CASSQDRLGALRFEQFF. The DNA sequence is TGCGCCAGCAGCCAAGACCGTCTCGGTGCCTTACGTTTTGAGCAGTTCTTC.